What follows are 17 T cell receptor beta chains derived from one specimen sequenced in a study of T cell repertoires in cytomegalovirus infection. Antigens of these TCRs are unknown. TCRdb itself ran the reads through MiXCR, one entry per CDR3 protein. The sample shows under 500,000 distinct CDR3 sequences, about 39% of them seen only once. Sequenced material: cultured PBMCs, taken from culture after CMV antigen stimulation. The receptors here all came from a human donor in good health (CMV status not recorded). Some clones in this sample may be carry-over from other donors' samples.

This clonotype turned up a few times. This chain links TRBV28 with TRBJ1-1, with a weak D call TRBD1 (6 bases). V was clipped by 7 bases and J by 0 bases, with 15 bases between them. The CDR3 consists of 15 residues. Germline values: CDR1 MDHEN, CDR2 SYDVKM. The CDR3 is CASIPSGGLNTEAFF. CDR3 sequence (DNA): TGTGCCAGCATCCCATCTGGGGGCCTGAACACTGAAGCTTTCTTT. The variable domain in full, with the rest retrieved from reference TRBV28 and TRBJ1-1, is DVKVTQSSRYLVKRTGEKVFLECVQDMDHENMFWYRQDPGLGLRLIYFSYDVKMKEKGDIPEGYSVSREKKERFSLILESASTNQTSMYLCASIPSGGLNTEAFFGQGTRLTVV.

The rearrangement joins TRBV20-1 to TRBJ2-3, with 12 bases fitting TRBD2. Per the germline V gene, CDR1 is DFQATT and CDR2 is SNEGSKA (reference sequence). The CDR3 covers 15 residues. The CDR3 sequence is CTAALAGGVTDTQYF. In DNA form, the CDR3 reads TGCACCGCCGCCCTAGCGGGAGGGGTAACAGATACGCAGTATTTT.

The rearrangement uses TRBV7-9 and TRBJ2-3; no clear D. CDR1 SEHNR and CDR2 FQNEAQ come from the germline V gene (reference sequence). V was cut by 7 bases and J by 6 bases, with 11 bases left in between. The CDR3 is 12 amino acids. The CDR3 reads CASTPRMDTQYF. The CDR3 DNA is TGTGCCAGCACCCCCCGCATGGATACGCAGTATTTT.

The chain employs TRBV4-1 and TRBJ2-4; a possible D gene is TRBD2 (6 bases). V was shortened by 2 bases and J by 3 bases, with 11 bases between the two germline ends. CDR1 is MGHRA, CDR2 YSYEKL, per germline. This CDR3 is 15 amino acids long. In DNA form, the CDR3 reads TGCGCCAGCAGCCAACCAGGAGGGGTCAAAAACATTCAGTACTTC. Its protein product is CASSQPGGVKNIQYF.

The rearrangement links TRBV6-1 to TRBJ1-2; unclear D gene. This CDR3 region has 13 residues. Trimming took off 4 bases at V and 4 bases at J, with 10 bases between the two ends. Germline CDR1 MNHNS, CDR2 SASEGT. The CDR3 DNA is TGTGCCAGCAGTGCGGCCTTAGGCTATGGCTACACCTTC. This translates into CASSAALGYGYTF.

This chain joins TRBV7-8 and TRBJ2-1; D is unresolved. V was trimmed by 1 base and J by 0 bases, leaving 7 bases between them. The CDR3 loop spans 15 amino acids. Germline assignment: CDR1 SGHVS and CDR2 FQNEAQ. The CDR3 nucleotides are TGTGCCAGCAGCTTAGTCCGGAGCTCCTACAATGAGCAGTTCTTC. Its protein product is CASSLVRSSYNEQFF.

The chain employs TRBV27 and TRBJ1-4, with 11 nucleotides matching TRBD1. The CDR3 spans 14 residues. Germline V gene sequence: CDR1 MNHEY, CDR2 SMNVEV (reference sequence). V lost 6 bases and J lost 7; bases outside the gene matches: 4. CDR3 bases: TGTGCCAGCAGGCCGGACAGGGGGCTTGAAAAACTGTTTTTT. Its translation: CASRPDRGLEKLFF.

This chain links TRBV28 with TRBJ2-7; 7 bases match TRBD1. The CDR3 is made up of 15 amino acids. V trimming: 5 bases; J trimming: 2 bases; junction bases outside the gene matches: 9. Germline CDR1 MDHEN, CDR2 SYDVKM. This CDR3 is CASSLPGTATYEQYF. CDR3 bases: TGTGCCAGCAGTCTCCCCGGGACAGCTACCTACGAGCAGTACTTC.

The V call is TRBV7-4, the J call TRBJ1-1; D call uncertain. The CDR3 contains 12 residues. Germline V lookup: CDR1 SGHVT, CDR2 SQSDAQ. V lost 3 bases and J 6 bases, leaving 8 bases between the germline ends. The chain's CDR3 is CASSFMGAEAFF. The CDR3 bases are TGTGCCAGCAGCTTTATGGGTGCTGAAGCTTTCTTT.

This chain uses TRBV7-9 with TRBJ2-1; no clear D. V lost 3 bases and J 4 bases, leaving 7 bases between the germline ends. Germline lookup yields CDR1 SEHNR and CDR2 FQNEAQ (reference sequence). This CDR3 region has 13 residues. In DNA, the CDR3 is TGTGCCAGCAGCTTTCGGGTTTACAATGAGCAGTTCTTC. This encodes CASSFRVYNEQFF.

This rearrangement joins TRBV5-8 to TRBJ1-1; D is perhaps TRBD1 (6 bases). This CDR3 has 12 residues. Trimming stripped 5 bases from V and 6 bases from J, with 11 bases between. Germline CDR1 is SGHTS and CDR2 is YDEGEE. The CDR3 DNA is TGTGCCAGCAGTTACAGGGAGGCTGAAGCTTTCTTT. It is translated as CASSYREAEAFF.

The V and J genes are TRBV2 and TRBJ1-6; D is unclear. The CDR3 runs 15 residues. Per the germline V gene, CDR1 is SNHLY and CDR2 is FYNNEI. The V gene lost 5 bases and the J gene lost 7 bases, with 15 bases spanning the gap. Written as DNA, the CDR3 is TGTGCCAGCAGTCTCGAGAGGGAGATAAATTCACCCCTCCACTTT. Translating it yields CASSLEREINSPLHF.

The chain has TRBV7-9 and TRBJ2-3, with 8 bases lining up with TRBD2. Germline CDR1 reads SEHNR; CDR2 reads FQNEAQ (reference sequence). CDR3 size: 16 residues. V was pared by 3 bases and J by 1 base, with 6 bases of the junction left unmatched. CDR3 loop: CASSFREGARTDTQYF. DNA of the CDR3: TGTGCCAGCAGCTTTCGGGAGGGAGCACGCACAGATACGCAGTATTTT.

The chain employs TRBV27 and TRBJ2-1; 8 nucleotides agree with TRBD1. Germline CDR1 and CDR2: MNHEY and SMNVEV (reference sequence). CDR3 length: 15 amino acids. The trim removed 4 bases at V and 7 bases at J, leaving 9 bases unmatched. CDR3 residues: CASSSWTGIWNEQFF. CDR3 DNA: TGTGCCAGCAGTTCCTGGACAGGGATATGGAATGAGCAGTTCTTC.

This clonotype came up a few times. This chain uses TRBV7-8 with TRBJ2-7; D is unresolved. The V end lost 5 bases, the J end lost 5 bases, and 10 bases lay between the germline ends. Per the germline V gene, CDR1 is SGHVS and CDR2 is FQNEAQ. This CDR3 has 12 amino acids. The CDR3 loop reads CASSKRVDEQYF. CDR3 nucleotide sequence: TGTGCCAGCAGCAAAAGGGTCGACGAGCAGTACTTC.

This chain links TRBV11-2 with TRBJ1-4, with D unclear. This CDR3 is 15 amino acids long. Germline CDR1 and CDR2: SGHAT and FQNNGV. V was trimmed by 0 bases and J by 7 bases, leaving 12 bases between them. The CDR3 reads CASSLEAGTSEKLFF. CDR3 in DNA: TGTGCCAGCAGCTTAGAGGCAGGTACTTCTGAAAAACTGTTTTTT. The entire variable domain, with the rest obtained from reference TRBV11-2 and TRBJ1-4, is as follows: EAGVAQSPRYKIIEKRQSVAFWCNPISGHATLYWYQQILGQGPKLLIQFQNNGVVDDSQLPKDRFSAERLKGVDSTLKIQPAKLEDSAVYLCASSLEAGTSEKLFFGSGTQLSVL.

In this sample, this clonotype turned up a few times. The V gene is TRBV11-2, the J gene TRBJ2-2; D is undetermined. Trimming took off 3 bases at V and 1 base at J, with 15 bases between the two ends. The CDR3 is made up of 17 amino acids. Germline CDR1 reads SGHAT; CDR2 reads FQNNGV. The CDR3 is CASSFLRPLLNTGELFF. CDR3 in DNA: TGTGCCAGCAGCTTTCTCCGGCCGCTCCTGAACACCGGGGAGCTGTTTTTT.